This is a list of T cell receptor beta chains from one sample in a study of T-cell memory formation after mild COVID-19. TCRdb recomputed calls from the 5' RACE reads with MiXCR, one row per CDR3 protein. The top ten clones hold approximately 12% of a sample with under 700,000 distinct CDR3 sequences, about 20% of them seen once. Sequenced sample: PBMCs or a T cell subset sorted from them (not recorded which). These receptor sequences come from an adult woman who had mild COVID-19 (a few samples of this study predate the infection). Cell type and time point are not known. Each CDR3 is given without its conserved first and last residue.

TRBV29-1	TRBJ2-3	12	SATAGVFTDTQY
TRBV12-3/TRBV12-4	TRBJ2-3	16	ASSPTPGQGRSTDTQY
TRBV6-4	TRBJ1-6	13	ATPTGQSGNSPLH
TRBV4-3	TRBJ2-1	13	ASSQDQTSHDEQF
TRBV12-3/TRBV12-4	TRBJ2-7	12	ASSLITSGGEQY
TRBV12-3/TRBV12-4	TRBJ2-3	16	ASRQEEVGTASTDTQY
TRBV9	TRBJ2-7	13	ASSVGASGAGEQY
TRBV7-9	TRBJ2-7	15	ASSLPPLADPTYEQY
TRBV6-5	TRBJ2-1	12	ASSYTGGNLEEF
TRBV30	TRBJ1-5	12	AWSGGQSNQPQH
TRBV6-5	TRBJ2-7	13	ASNSASGTSYEQY
TRBV4-3	TRBJ2-7	11	ASSQDGDYEQY
TRBV6-6	TRBJ1-4	11	ASSRGFNEKLF
TRBV20-1	TRBJ1-5	10	SAIETSRSQH
TRBV10-2	TRBJ1-1	14	ASREAGGYRSTEAF
TRBV7-2	TRBJ2-7	9	ASSPAGGQY
TRBV9	TRBJ2-5	12	ASSVASTTETQY
TRBV5-5	TRBJ2-5	12	ASSPTGGRETQY
TRBV12-3/TRBV12-4	TRBJ2-2	13	ANSQGSRGAGELF
TRBV28	TRBJ2-1	9	ASSFLSEQF
TRBV9	TRBJ2-7	13	ASSVGVSETYEQY
TRBV15	TRBJ1-4	13	ATSRVGQLNEKLF
TRBV7-9	TRBJ2-1	13	ASSWELGSYNEQF
TRBV20-1	TRBJ2-5	12	SAPRGQIEETQY
TRBV30	TRBJ2-2	12	AWSVTANTGELF
TRBV6-5	TRBJ2-7	11	ASSSAGGYEQY
TRBV24-1	TRBJ2-1	14	ATSDNTEISYNEQF
TRBV20-1	TRBJ1-3	11	SATRVNGNTIY
TRBV12-3/TRBV12-4	TRBJ2-5	14	ASSSPTSGRTKTQY
TRBV6-6	TRBJ2-5	12	ASSYTEGGETQY
TRBV28	TRBJ2-7	13	ASSPQSGIPDEQY
TRBV4-3	TRBJ2-7	13	ASSQNSGSSYEQY
TRBV11-3	TRBJ1-5	15	ASSLDRQGRINQPQH
TRBV12-3/TRBV12-4	TRBJ1-5	11	ASTLDRGRPQH
TRBV5-5	TRBJ2-7	14	ASSLDGRESSYEQY
TRBV6-5	TRBJ1-1	13	ASSYDPQLNTEAF
TRBV18	TRBJ2-3	12	ASSPSVRTDTQY
TRBV3-1	TRBJ1-1	15	ASSQDGAGAMNTEAF
TRBV7-9	TRBJ1-2	11	ASSSLARYGYT
TRBV5-1	TRBJ2-2	12	ASSGGLSSGELF
TRBV5-1	TRBJ2-7	11	ASSLSDYYEQY
TRBV6-5	TRBJ2-7	14	ASSYSAGERTYEQY
TRBV2	TRBJ2-1	10	ASTPDYNEQF
TRBV12-3/TRBV12-4	TRBJ2-1	14	ASSSVQGASVNEQF
TRBV11-1	TRBJ2-7	13	ASSGWDKSSYEQY
TRBV7-9	TRBJ2-7	11	ALRASATYEQY
TRBV30	TRBJ2-1	13	ALPRTSGSTDEQF
TRBV2	TRBJ2-5	13	ASRVRLAGVETQY
TRBV7-8	TRBJ1-4	9	AIPKGSQLF
TRBV12-3/TRBV12-4	TRBJ2-5	13	ASSPPGGKGETQY
TRBV5-1	TRBJ1-5	12	ASSIGTENQPQH
TRBV7-9	TRBJ2-1	13	ASSSEGVVHDEQF
TRBV6-5	TRBJ2-7	12	ASTALAGGYEQY
TRBV20-1	TRBJ1-5	11	SARVRGSQPQH
TRBV29-1	TRBJ2-1	11	SVGLAGDDEQF